This TCR beta chain was identified in a study of T cell responses to AZD1222 COVID-19 vaccine. Notes on the study in general: Seropositive AZD1222 recipients at baseline numbered only five to seven. Clonal diversity was possibly underestimated; the donors were predominantly white British and more often female.

As regards this clone: Its cognate antigen is unknown.

V was trimmed by 0 bases and J by 8 bases, leaving 13 bases between them. The CDR3 is 13 amino acids. From germline, CDR1 is GTSNPN and CDR2 SVGIG (reference sequence). The method was immunoSEQ multiplex PCR; TCRdb's version includes in-frame clones alone and lacks a portion of them. The sample has approximately 130,000 clones, 93% seen once. The receptor comes from an adult in good health. The chain has TRBV30 and TRBJ1-2; D gene ambiguous. This specimen was peripheral blood, taken on day 0 of AZD1222 vaccination. The CDR3 region has the DNA TGTGCCTGGAGTGTACTGTCCTTCTCCGGCTACACCTTC. As protein: CAWSVLSFSGYTF.